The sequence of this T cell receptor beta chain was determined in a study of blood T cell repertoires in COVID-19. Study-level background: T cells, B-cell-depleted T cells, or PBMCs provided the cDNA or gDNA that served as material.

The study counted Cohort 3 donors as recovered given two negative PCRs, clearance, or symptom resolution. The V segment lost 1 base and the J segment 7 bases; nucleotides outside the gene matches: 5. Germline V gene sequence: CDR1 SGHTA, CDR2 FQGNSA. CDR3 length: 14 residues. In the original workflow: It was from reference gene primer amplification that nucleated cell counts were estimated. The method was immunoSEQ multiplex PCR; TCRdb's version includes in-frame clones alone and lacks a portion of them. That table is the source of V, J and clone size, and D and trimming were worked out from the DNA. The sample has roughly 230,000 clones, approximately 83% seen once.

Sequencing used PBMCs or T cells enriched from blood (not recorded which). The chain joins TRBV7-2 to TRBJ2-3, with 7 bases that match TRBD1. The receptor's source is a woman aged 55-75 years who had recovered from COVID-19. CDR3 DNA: TGTGCCAGCAGCTTAGTTCAGGGGGAGCATACGCAGTATTTT. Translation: CASSLVQGEHTQYF.